Presented here are 32 T cell receptor gamma chains from one specimen sequenced in a study of gamma delta lymphoproliferative disorders and STAT genes. PBMCs from patients and controls supplied the genomic DNA for sequencing. TCRdb re-called the multiplex PCR reads with CATT. The table has more than 900 gamma-chain clones, approximately 20% seen once. The sample consisted of blood. The origin of the receptors is a human donor in good health.

In its sample, this clone was seen a few times. This may arise from a read error, as a much more abundant clone is one base away. At the DNA level, this CDR3 is encoded by other sequences in the same sample as well. Here the CDR3 reads CATWDGRGSDWIKTF. The CDR3 DNA reads TGTGCCACCTGGGACGGGCGGGGTAGTGACTGGATCAAGACGTTT. The chain couples TRGV2 to TRGJP2. TCRdb gives no J gene; it was assigned here by matching the DNA to germline. Germline-derived CDR1 and CDR2 are EGSNGY and YDSYNSKV. The CDR3 runs to 15 residues.

This clone was found a few times. The chain combines TRGV4 with TRGJ1 or TRGJ2. TCRdb is silent on the J gene; assignment here came from matching the DNA to germline. V lost 6 bases to trimming and J lost 2 bases; unmatched junction nucleotides: 1. This CDR3 spans 11 amino acids. Germline values: CDR1 EGSTGY, CDR2 YDSYTSSV. This chain's CDR3 is CATWYYYKKLF. CDR3 sequence (DNA): TGTGCCACCTGGTATTATTATAAGAAACTCTTT.

This clone was detected only a few times. Given a far larger clone just one base away, this is likely a sequencing read error. The sample carries other DNA sequences with the same CDR3. The J gene is uncalled and the V gene is TRGV9. Germline lookup yields CDR1 GITISATS and CDR2 ISYDGTV (reference sequence). The CDR3 is 11 residues long. DNA for the CDR3: TGTGCCTTGTGGGACTCCGGTCGAAAACTCTTT. Amino acids: CALWDSGRKLF.

About this clone: Because the CDR3's place on the DNA is in doubt, the DNA is left out and the CDR3 is given as listed by TCRdb. V gene assignment gives TRGV9, but the J gene was left uncalled. Inclusive of both ends, the CDR3 amounts to 17 amino acids. Germline V gene data show CDR1 as GITISATS and CDR2 as ISYDGTV (reference sequence). This CDR3 reads CALCGIIRNSLAVEQHF.

This clone is large (0.1 to 1%). V is TRGV2 and J is TRGJP1. No J gene is reported in TCRdb; it was inferred here by comparing the DNA with germline. V shed 9 bases and J 0 bases; nucleotides not matched to a gene: 10. This CDR3 has 15 amino acids. Germline CDR1 and CDR2: EGSNGY and YDSYNSKV. The chain's CDR3 is CATPMENTTGWFKIF. The CDR3 DNA follows: TGTGCCACCCCAATGGAAAATACCACTGGTTGGTTCAAGATATTT.

This clone is termed large. The chain recombines TRGV11 with TRGJ1 or TRGJ2. TCRdb records no J gene; here it was assigned by comparing the DNA to germline. TRGV11 falls under the ORF class, with uncertain function. V dropped 5 bases and J dropped 4; count of bases not matched to a gene: 5. The CDR3 extends over 13 amino acids. Here the CDR3 reads CACWINEYYKKLF. CDR3 nucleotide sequence: TGTGCCTGCTGGATTAATGAGTATTATAAGAAACTCTTT.

This clone is judged medium-sized. V usage is TRGV9 and J usage is TRGJ1 or TRGJ2. No J gene is reported in TCRdb; it was inferred here by comparing the DNA with germline. CDR1 and CDR2 (germline): GITISATS, ISYDGTV (reference sequence). This CDR3 is built from 13 residues. The trim removed 2 bases at V and 3 bases at J, leaving 4 bases unmatched. The CDR3 DNA sequence: TGTGCCTTGTGGGAGGAGCCTTATTATAAGAAACTCTTT. This encodes CALWEEPYYKKLF.

This clone was counted only a few times. Because the CDR3's place on the DNA is in doubt, the DNA is left out and the CDR3 is given as listed by TCRdb. The J gene is uncalled and the V gene is TRGV10. TRGV10 is reported as an ORF; its role is uncertain. Both ends counted, the CDR3 spans 17 residues. The chain's CDR3 is CAAWDDIRNSLAVEQHF.

Worth noting for this clone: A much larger clone lies a single base off, so this may be a read error. The sample has other DNA sequences that encode this CDR3 too. The chain couples TRGV2 to TRGJP1. TCRdb does not report a J gene; here it was assigned by matching the DNA to germline references. The CDR3 totals 27 residues. Germline trimming cut 1 base from V and 4 bases from J; bases unmatched to any gene: 42. Germline CDR1 and CDR2: EGSNGY and YDSYNSKV. For the CDR3, the DNA is TGTGCCACCTGGGACGGACCTCGATCGCCCATACCACTCCACTTTGGAACTCCGGTGGGCACTGGTTGGTTCAAGATATTT. The encoded protein is CATWDGPRSPIPLHFGTPVGTGWFKIF.

Sample share makes this clone medium-sized. No J gene was assigned, while the V gene was called as TRGV2. This CDR3 is built from 12 residues. The V gene's germline CDR1 is EGSNGY and CDR2 YDSYNSKV. The CDR3 region has the DNA TGTGCCACCTGGGACGGGCCAGTGGTCGGACTCTTT. It yields the protein CATWDGPVVGLF.

With regard to this clone: A junction boundary mismatches the germline segment, possibly from a read error. The chain combines TRGV10 with TRGJ1 or TRGJ2. TCRdb lists no J gene, so it was determined here by aligning the DNA to germline. TRGV10 carries the ORF label, with uncertain function. The CDR3 loop spans 12 amino acids. The CDR3 region has the DNA TGCGCGGGATTCTCGAATTATTATAAGAAACTCTTT. This gives the protein CAGFSNYYKKLF.

This clone is labeled medium-sized (0.01 to 0.1%). The rearrangement links TRGV5 to TRGJ1 or TRGJ2. No J segment appears in TCRdb, so it was assigned here by matching the sequence to germline. From germline, CDR1 is VINAFY and CDR2 YDVSNSKD. V was pared by 3 bases and J by 0 bases, with 5 bases of the junction left unmatched. The CDR3 extends over 14 amino acids. In nucleotides, the CDR3 is TGTGCCACCTGGGACGGCAAGAATTATTATAAGAAACTCTTT. Translated, it gives CATWDGKNYYKKLF.

This chain joins TRGV2 and TRGJ1 or TRGJ2. No J segment appears in TCRdb, so it was assigned here by matching the sequence to germline. The germline CDR1 and CDR2 sequences are EGSNGY and YDSYNSKV. The CDR3 has 14 amino acids. V was pared by 3 bases and J by 7 bases, with 12 bases of the junction left unmatched. CDR3 DNA: TGTGCCACCTGGGACTCCATGTTTAGGTATAAGAAACTCTTT. Encoded protein: CATWDSMFRYKKLF.

The rearrangement joins TRGV8 to TRGJ1 or TRGJ2. TCRdb is silent on the J gene; assignment here came from matching the DNA to germline. The CDR3 covers 10 residues. Trimming took 5 bases from V and 6 from J; bases not matched to a gene: 1. Looked up from germline, CDR1 is VENAVY and CDR2 is YDSYNSRV. For the CDR3, the DNA is TGTGCCACCTGGGCTTATAAGAAACTCTTT. The encoded protein is CATWAYKKLF.

By share of the sample, this clone is large. Other DNA sequences in the same sample also yield this CDR3. The chain recombines TRGV9 with TRGJ1 or TRGJ2. TCRdb gives no J gene; it was assigned here by matching the DNA to germline. Germline CDR1 is GITISATS and CDR2 is ISYDGTV (reference sequence). The CDR3 totals 11 residues. Unmatched junction bases numbered 9, after V lost 4 bases and J lost 12 bases. The DNA for the CDR3 is TGTGCCTTGTGGGACTCCGGTCGGAAACTCTTT. Translating gives CALWDSGRKLF.

The chain is built from TRGV2 and TRGJP2. TCRdb gives no J gene; it was assigned here by matching the DNA to germline. Germline V CDR1 and CDR2: EGSNGY, YDSYNSKV. The CDR3 length is 13 residues. The V segment lost 0 bases and the J segment 7 bases; nucleotides outside the gene matches: 2. CDR3 residues: CATWDGHDWIKTF. CDR3 nucleotides: TGTGCCACCTGGGACGGGCATGATTGGATCAAGACGTTT.

The chain carries TRGV10 and TRGJP1. The J gene comes from matching the DNA to germline here; TCRdb lacks it. TRGV10 is given ORF status, its function remaining uncertain. V lost 8 bases to trimming and J lost 0 bases; unmatched junction nucleotides: 16. The CDR3 is 18 residues long. In nucleotides, the CDR3 is TGTGCTGCGTGGGACCTACCCCCCCTCTATACCACTGGTTGGTTCAAGATATTT. It is translated as CAAWDLPPLYTTGWFKIF.

By share of the sample, this clone is medium-sized. The gene calls are TRGV2 and TRGJP2. Germline matching of the DNA provided the J gene here, since TCRdb leaves it blank. CDR3 size: 12 residues. The ends lost 12 bases at V and 0 bases at J; junction bases unmatched: 4. The V gene's germline CDR1 is EGSNGY and CDR2 YDSYNSKV. As DNA, the CDR3 is TGTGCCGCGGATAGTAGTGATTGGATCAAGACGTTT. This sequence encodes CAADSSDWIKTF.

This clone rates as medium-sized (0.01 to 0.1%). The chain employs TRGV9 and TRGJ1 or TRGJ2. TCRdb lists no J gene, so it was determined here by aligning the DNA to germline. The ends lost 0 bases at V and 10 bases at J; junction bases unmatched: 15. The CDR3 is 15 amino acids. The germline gives CDR1 GITISATS, CDR2 ISYDGTV (reference sequence). The CDR3 DNA is TGTGCCTTGTGGGAGGTGTCGAGTTCGTGTATAAAGAAACTCTTT. This encodes CALWEVSSSCIKKLF.

This clone is labeled as medium-sized. The J gene is TRGJ1 or TRGJ2, the V gene TRGV4. No J gene is reported in TCRdb; it was inferred here by comparing the DNA with germline. This CDR3 has 13 residues. The germline V gene encodes CDR1 EGSTGY and CDR2 YDSYTSSV. The ends lost 0 bases at V and 6 bases at J; junction bases unmatched: 5. The CDR3 region has the DNA TGTGCCACCTGGGATGGGCCTTGTTATAAGAAACTCTTT. This codes for CATWDGPCYKKLF.

This clone has only a few counts. The limits of the CDR3 on the DNA are not certain, so only TCRdb's listed CDR3 is given. The V gene is given as TRGV11, and no J gene call is available. TRGV11 qualifies as an ORF whose function is uncertain. The CDR3 region is 13 residues in length, termini included. The CDR3 protein is CTTVPAHYYKKLF.

This clone is labeled large. The limits of the CDR3 on the DNA are not certain, so only TCRdb's listed CDR3 is given. The sample contains more than one DNA sequence encoding this CDR3. TRGV11 is the V gene, and the J gene was not called. TRGV11 falls under the ORF class, with uncertain function. The CDR3 is 13 residues long, counting both termini. The CDR3: CTTVPAGLPRTLF.

By proportion, this clone is large. The chain uses TRGV10 and TRGJP1. The J gene, not given by TCRdb, was assigned here from a germline match of the nucleotide sequence. TRGV10 is treated as an ORF (open reading frame) with a function not yet certain. Trimming at V came to 8 bases and at J to 6 bases, leaving 10 bases not matched to a gene. The CDR3 has 14 residues. CDR3 coding DNA: TGTGCTGCGTGGGATTATAGGGCTGGTTGGTTCAAGATATTT. Protein product: CAAWDYRAGWFKIF.

By its share, this clone is medium-sized. Other DNA sequences in this sample translate to the same CDR3. The chain combines TRGV3 with TRGJ1 or TRGJ2. Because TCRdb records no J gene, it was assigned here through a match of the DNA to germline. This CDR3 is 14 amino acids long. Germline assignment: CDR1 VTNTFY and CDR2 YDVSTARD (reference sequence). The junction had 3 bases not matched to a gene; V was cut back by 1 base and J by 0 bases. CDR3 in amino acids: CATWDRPNYYKKLF. In DNA form, the CDR3 reads TGTGCCACCTGGGACAGACCGAATTATTATAAGAAACTCTTT.

This clone is classed as medium-sized. The chain recombines TRGV9 with TRGJ1 or TRGJ2. TCRdb supplies no J gene; here it was assigned by aligning the nucleotide sequence to germline. CDR3 length: 15 amino acids. From germline, CDR1 is GITISATS and CDR2 ISYDGTV (reference sequence). The ends lost 1 base at V and 0 bases at J; junction bases unmatched: 6. This CDR3 is CALWEVLPNYYKKLF. The CDR3, as DNA: TGTGCCTTGTGGGAGGTCTTACCGAATTATTATAAGAAACTCTTT.

By sample share, this clone is large. J is TRGJP1 and V is TRGV10. No J segment appears in TCRdb, so it was assigned here by matching the sequence to germline. TRGV10 carries the ORF label, with uncertain function. Losses at the gene ends were 9 bases for V and 4 bases for J; bases not matched to a gene: 3. This CDR3 is built from 12 residues. The CDR3 sequence: CAACFTGWFKIF. The CDR3 DNA is TGTGCTGCGTGCTTCACTGGTTGGTTCAAGATATTT.

As to this clone: One end of the junction fails to match germline, which may point to a read error. In nucleotides, the CDR3 is TGTGCCACCTGTGACGGGCTCTTTGGTTATAAGAAACTCTTT. Translated, it gives CATCDGLFGYKKLF. V and J are TRGV2 and TRGJ1 or TRGJ2. No J gene was available from TCRdb, and it was assigned here by a germline match of the DNA. CDR3 length: 14 residues. CDR1 and CDR2 from the germline V gene are EGSNGY and YDSYNSKV.

By share, this clone counts as medium-sized (0.01 to 0.1%). This rearrangement joins TRGV8 to TRGJ1 or TRGJ2. Here the J gene was assigned by germline matching of the DNA, as TCRdb has none. Unmatched junction bases numbered 3, after V lost 5 bases and J lost 8 bases. This CDR3 is 10 amino acids long. CDR1 and CDR2 from the germline V gene are VENAVY and YDSYNSRV. The chain's CDR3 is CATWVNKKLF. The CDR3 nucleotides read TGTGCCACCTGGGTTAATAAGAAACTCTTT.

In its sample, this clone ranks as large. The rearrangement uses TRGV10 and TRGJ1 or TRGJ2. No J gene is reported in TCRdb; it was inferred here by comparing the DNA with germline. TRGV10 is assigned to the ORF class and has an uncertain function. This CDR3 contains 12 residues. V shed 8 bases, J shed 6 bases, and the junction held 8 bases outside the gene matches. This CDR3 reads CAAWEYSYKKLF. CDR3 nucleotide sequence: TGTGCTGCGTGGGAGTACAGTTATAAGAAACTCTTT.

In its sample, this clone ranks as large (0.1 to 1%). V usage is TRGV4 and J usage is TRGJ1 or TRGJ2. In the absence of a J gene in TCRdb, the DNA was matched to germline to assign it here. The CDR3 runs to 10 residues. The V gene's germline CDR1 is EGSTGY and CDR2 YDSYTSSV. J gave up 11 bases and V 4 bases, and 5 bases lay outside the gene matches. The DNA of the CDR3 is TGTGCCACCTGGGACCTTCAGAAACTCTTT. It yields the protein CATWDLQKLF.

This clone is deemed large. The CDR3 protein is CAAWDWTTGWFKIF. DNA for the CDR3: TGTGCTGCGTGGGATTGGACCACTGGTTGGTTCAAGATATTT. J is TRGJP1 and V is TRGV10. The J gene, missing from TCRdb, was assigned here through DNA to germline matching. TRGV10 is identified as an open reading frame with a role that is uncertain. Unmatched junction bases numbered 6, after V lost 8 bases and J lost 2 bases. The CDR3 length is 14 residues.

This clone rates as medium-sized (0.01 to 0.1%). The chain carries TRGV8 and TRGJ1 or TRGJ2. The J gene, absent from TCRdb, was called here by matching the DNA to germline. Germline V gives CDR1 VENAVY, CDR2 YDSYNSRV. Trimming cost V 2 bases and J 8 bases; bases outside gene matches: 6. The CDR3 has 12 amino acids. The CDR3 here is CATWDKGNKKLF. The CDR3, as DNA: TGTGCCACCTGGGATAAGGGAAATAAGAAACTCTTT.